This T cell receptor (beta chain) emerged from a study of blood T cell repertoires in COVID-19. This clone showed up just a few times. Original data processing: Quantification of nucleated cells was approximated via reference gene primer amplification. TCRdb keeps only in-frame clones here, not all; method: immunoSEQ multiplex PCR. V and J calls and clone size are copied from that table; D and trimming were computed from the DNA. The sample yields 20,000 or so clones, around 92% seen once. From germline, CDR1 is SQVTM and CDR2 ANQGSEA. Trimming removed 3 bases from V and 0 bases from J, with 15 bases in between. This CDR3 contains 16 residues.

The chain has TRBV29-1 and TRBJ2-1; D unclear. The clonotype comes from a man aged 70 or older with active COVID-19. Material: peripheral blood. The CDR3 coding sequence is TGCAGCGTTGATGATCATACTCAAAGCTCCTACAATGAGCAGTTCTTC. Residues: CSVDDHTQSSYNEQFF.